The 3 T cell receptor beta chains given below trace back to one sample, sequenced in a study of cytomegalovirus exposure and HLA in healthy donors. The study ran its PCR with 60 Vbeta and 13 Jbeta primers. Only in-frame clones appear in the TCRdb table, and some are missing; sequencing was by immunoSEQ multiplex PCR. The table lists fewer than 200,000 clones, about 9.4% of them singletons. The sequencing input was PBMCs. All receptors come from a woman aged 25-40 years in good health and CMV-seropositive.

The V gene is TRBV30, the J gene TRBJ2-1, with 8 bases identical to TRBD2. Unmatched junction bases numbered 6, after V lost 3 bases and J lost 5 bases. Germline CDR1 and CDR2: GTSNPN and SVGIG (reference sequence). The CDR3 is made up of 14 amino acids. This chain's CDR3 is CAWSSGTRHNEQFF. The CDR3, as DNA: TGTGCCTGGAGCTCCGGGACTAGGCACAATGAGCAGTTCTTC.

This clone turned up a few times. The CDR3 is CAWAGTSATNEQFF. DNA for the CDR3: TGTGCCTGGGCAGGGACTAGCGCTACCAATGAGCAGTTCTTC. The chain joins TRBV30 to TRBJ2-1, with 10 positions matching TRBD2. Germline V gives CDR1 GTSNPN, CDR2 SVGIG (reference sequence). The CDR3 runs 14 residues. Unmatched junction bases numbered 7, after V lost 5 bases and J lost 6 bases.

The V gene is TRBV4-1, the J gene TRBJ2-3, with D perhaps matching TRBD1 (6 bases). This CDR3 spans 15 amino acids. CDR1 is MGHRA, CDR2 YSYEKL, per germline. V was clipped by 4 bases and J by 2 bases, with 13 bases between them. The CDR3, as DNA: TGCGCCAGCAGCCCTCGACAGGCTTTCACAGATACGCAGTATTTT. This gives the protein CASSPRQAFTDTQYF.